The rows below give T cell receptor beta chains drawn from one sample of a study of regulatory T cells in long-lasting Graves disease. TCRdb processed the multiplex PCR reads anew with MiXCR; each CDR3 protein has one entry. In the table there are over 450,000 distinct CDR3 sequences, approximately 21% of which are singletons. Sequencing used peripheral blood mononuclear cells (PBMCs), obtained when the disease was refractory, from a patient treated with antithyroid drugs. All receptors come from a female donor with Graves disease. Each CDR3 is given with its conserved first and last residue. The order of the fields is CDR3 DNA, CDR3 protein, J gene, V gene, clone size, D gene. D genes are given only for firm matches. Rows give clone size only sometimes, using once, few, many, or a class for an expanded clone.

DNA: TGTGCCAGCAGTTTAGGCTATGAGACCCAGTACTTC; CDR3: CASSLGYETQYF; J: TRBJ2-5; V: TRBV12-3/TRBV12-4; size: many; D: NA
DNA: TGTGCCAGCAGTTCTCACACGGACAGAATTAATCAGCCCCAGCATTTT; CDR3: CASSSHTDRINQPQHF; J: TRBJ1-5; V: TRBV28; size: NA; D: NA
DNA: TGTGCCAGCAGTTGGGGGATCGCTTACGAGCAGTACTTC; CDR3: CASSWGIAYEQYF; J: TRBJ2-7; V: TRBV27; size: few; D: NA
DNA: TGCAGTGCTAGAGATGGACGGAGCAATCAGCCCCAGCATTTT; CDR3: CSARDGRSNQPQHF; J: TRBJ1-5; V: TRBV20-1; size: many; D: NA
DNA: TGTGCCAGCGGCCTAGCCACAGATACGCAGTATTTT; CDR3: CASGLATDTQYF; J: TRBJ2-3; V: TRBV28; size: few; D: NA
DNA: TGCGCCAGCAGCCCCAACGCAGGGGGCCCCGGGGAGCTGTTTTTT; CDR3: CASSPNAGGPGELFF; J: TRBJ2-2; V: TRBV5-1; size: NA; D: TRBD1
DNA: TGTGCCAGCAGGAAGACGGCCGCCGGGGAAAAACTGTTTTTT; CDR3: CASRKTAAGEKLFF; J: TRBJ1-4; V: TRBV2; size: once; D: NA
DNA: TGTGCCAGCAGTACCCGACAGGGAAGCAGGAATGAGCAGTTCTTC; CDR3: CASSTRQGSRNEQFF; J: TRBJ2-1; V: TRBV6-1; size: few; D: TRBD1
DNA: TGCAGCGTCTCGTTACCGACAGGGCCGGAGACCCAGTACTTC; CDR3: CSVSLPTGPETQYF; J: TRBJ2-5; V: TRBV29-1; size: NA; D: TRBD1
DNA: TGCAGTGCTAGAAGTGGAGGGGACAACTCCTACGAGCAGTACTTC; CDR3: CSARSGGDNSYEQYF; J: TRBJ2-7; V: TRBV20-1; size: NA; D: NA
DNA: TGCAGCGTTGCAGCTAGCGGGAGGGCCTCCTACGAGCAGTACTTC; CDR3: CSVAASGRASYEQYF; J: TRBJ2-7; V: TRBV29-1; size: many; D: TRBD2
DNA: TGTGCCAGCAGTTGGACAGGGGGCCAATACGAGCAGTACTTC; CDR3: CASSWTGGQYEQYF; J: TRBJ2-7; V: TRBV28; size: many; D: TRBD1
DNA: TGTGCCAGCTCACCCGGGGGGCAGTCCTACGAGCAGTACTTC; CDR3: CASSPGGQSYEQYF; J: TRBJ2-7; V: TRBV6-1; size: NA; D: NA
DNA: TGTGCCAGTAGTACGACAGGCGGGCAGCCCCAGCATTTT; CDR3: CASSTTGGQPQHF; J: TRBJ1-5; V: TRBV19; size: NA; D: NA
DNA: TGTGCCAGCAGTTTACAGGGTTTATGGGAGACCCAGTACTTC; CDR3: CASSLQGLWETQYF; J: TRBJ2-5; V: TRBV6-5; size: many; D: NA
DNA: TGTGCCAGCAGCTTAATAGGGGCACGCAATCAGCCCCAGCATTTT; CDR3: CASSLIGARNQPQHF; J: TRBJ1-5; V: TRBV7-2; size: few; D: NA
DNA: TGTGCCAGCAGTTACAACAGGGATGGTCTTGGATTCTTT; CDR3: CASSYNRDGLGFF; J: TRBJ1-1; V: TRBV6-5; size: few; D: NA
DNA: TGCAGCGTTGAACTTGCGGGAAGCAGGGAAAAACTGTTTTTT; CDR3: CSVELAGSREKLFF; J: TRBJ1-4; V: TRBV29-1; size: NA; D: NA
DNA: TGTGCCAGCAGCCAGCGGGGCGCTGGGGAGCAGTACTTC; CDR3: CASSQRGAGEQYF; J: TRBJ2-7; V: TRBV3-1; size: few; D: NA
DNA: TGTGCCAGCAGCTTACGTGGGACTAGCGGGGGGCTCTACAATGAGCAGTTCTTC; CDR3: CASSLRGTSGGLYNEQFF; J: TRBJ2-1; V: TRBV2; size: once; D: TRBD2
DNA: TGTGCCAGTAGACAGGGATCGAATGAGCAGTTCTTC; CDR3: CASRQGSNEQFF; J: TRBJ2-1; V: TRBV19; size: NA; D: NA
DNA: TGTGCCAGCAGCTTAGGTGGACTAGCCCTCACAGATACGCAGTATTTT; CDR3: CASSLGGLALTDTQYF; J: TRBJ2-3; V: TRBV5-5; size: once; D: TRBD2
DNA: TGTGCCAGCAGCCCACTCCCGGGACGGGCTACCTCCGGGCAGTACTTC; CDR3: CASSPLPGRATSGQYF; J: TRBJ2-7; V: TRBV2; size: NA; D: NA
DNA: TGTGCCAGTAGTATAGGACAACCTAATGAAAAACTGTTTTTT; CDR3: CASSIGQPNEKLFF; J: TRBJ1-4; V: TRBV19; size: many; D: NA
DNA: TGTGCCAGCAGTCCCGACCTCCAACTGAACACCGGGGAGCTGTTTTTT; CDR3: CASSPDLQLNTGELFF; J: TRBJ2-2; V: TRBV2; size: many; D: NA
DNA: TGTGCCAGTAGTATCTCGGCAGGGGCTCTTTATGGCGGCTACACCTTC; CDR3: CASSISAGALYGGYTF; J: TRBJ1-2; V: TRBV19; size: NA; D: NA
DNA: TGTGCCAGCAGCCCGGGAGCGGAGACCCAGTACTTC; CDR3: CASSPGAETQYF; J: TRBJ2-5; V: TRBV6-1; size: many; D: NA
DNA: TGTGCCAGCAGTTTTAGGTGGCGAAGCAATCAGCCCCAGCATTTT; CDR3: CASSFRWRSNQPQHF; J: TRBJ1-5; V: TRBV12-3/TRBV12-4; size: many; D: NA
DNA: TGCGCCAGCAGCTTGGGTCCAGGGGTGAACACTGAAGCTTTCTTT; CDR3: CASSLGPGVNTEAFF; J: TRBJ1-1; V: TRBV5-1; size: many; D: NA
DNA: TGTGCCAGCAGTTTTAGCTCCAGGGGGCGTCAAGAGACCCAGTACTTC; CDR3: CASSFSSRGRQETQYF; J: TRBJ2-5; V: TRBV28; size: many; D: TRBD1
DNA: TGTGCCAGCAGTCTGGACAAAGCAGATGAAAAACTGTTTTTT; CDR3: CASSLDKADEKLFF; J: TRBJ1-4; V: TRBV6-1; size: many; D: NA
DNA: TGTGCCAGCAACCCGGGGGGGTTGGACACTGAAGCTTTCTTT; CDR3: CASNPGGLDTEAFF; J: TRBJ1-1; V: TRBV7-2; size: many; D: NA
DNA: TGTGCCAGCACGGAGACAGGGAGCTATGGCTACACCTTC; CDR3: CASTETGSYGYTF; J: TRBJ1-2; V: TRBV18; size: NA; D: TRBD1
DNA: TGTGCCAGCAGTCCATCTGTGGCGGGGGCCAACGTCCTGACTTTC; CDR3: CASSPSVAGANVLTF; J: TRBJ2-6; V: TRBV2; size: few; D: NA
DNA: TGCAGTGCTAGAGACCCTACTGGACCCAATTTTGAAAAACTGTTTTTT; CDR3: CSARDPTGPNFEKLFF; J: TRBJ1-4; V: TRBV20-1; size: few; D: NA
DNA: TGTGCCAGCAGCGCCTTCTTGGGGAACTATGGCTACACCTTC; CDR3: CASSAFLGNYGYTF; J: TRBJ1-2; V: TRBV7-8; size: many; D: NA
DNA: TGTGCCAGCAGCTACCACCGGGACAGGTTTTACGAGCAGTACTTC; CDR3: CASSYHRDRFYEQYF; J: TRBJ2-7; V: TRBV7-9; size: NA; D: TRBD1
DNA: TGTGCCAGCAGTTTTCAGCCCGGTTCTGGACCCTCTGGAAACACCATATATTTT; CDR3: CASSFQPGSGPSGNTIYF; J: TRBJ1-3; V: TRBV28; size: NA; D: NA
DNA: TGTGCCACCAGCGGACGACAGAAACTGGGCTATGGCTACACCTTC; CDR3: CATSGRQKLGYGYTF; J: TRBJ1-2; V: TRBV15; size: few; D: NA
DNA: TGTGCCAGCAGCCGGGGACTCCGCCTACAAGAGACCCAGTACTTC; CDR3: CASSRGLRLQETQYF; J: TRBJ2-5; V: TRBV7-2; size: many; D: NA
DNA: TGCGCCAGCAGCCAAGATGGGGACAGGGATCAAGAGACCCAGTACTTC; CDR3: CASSQDGDRDQETQYF; J: TRBJ2-5; V: TRBV4-3; size: many; D: TRBD1
DNA: TGTGCCAGCAGCGTTGTTGTCTCGAGGGTCTCCTACAATGAGCAGTTCTTC; CDR3: CASSVVVSRVSYNEQFF; J: TRBJ2-1; V: TRBV5-8; size: NA; D: NA
DNA: TGCGCCAGCAGCCAAGCCTTGGGGACAGGGTTTGAAAAACTGTTTTTT; CDR3: CASSQALGTGFEKLFF; J: TRBJ1-4; V: TRBV4-1; size: NA; D: TRBD1
DNA: TGTGCCAGCAGCCAAGTCCTCGGACGTCTCTCTGGAAACACCATATATTTT; CDR3: CASSQVLGRLSGNTIYF; J: TRBJ1-3; V: TRBV3-1; size: NA; D: NA
DNA: TGCAGTGCTAAAGTTTCGGGGGGAAGCTCCTACGAGCAGTACTTC; CDR3: CSAKVSGGSSYEQYF; J: TRBJ2-7; V: TRBV20-1; size: many; D: TRBD2
DNA: TGCGCCAGCAGCCAACTCGTAACAGGGTTCCGGGGCGGGGAGCTGTTTTTT; CDR3: CASSQLVTGFRGGELFF; J: TRBJ2-2; V: TRBV7-2; size: NA; D: NA
DNA: TGCGCCAGCAGCCAGGGTCCGCGTGAAAAACTGTTTTTT; CDR3: CASSQGPREKLFF; J: TRBJ1-4; V: TRBV5-1; size: many; D: NA
DNA: TGTGCCAGCAGTTACGGCGGATACACTGAAGCTTTCTTT; CDR3: CASSYGGYTEAFF; J: TRBJ1-1; V: TRBV6-5; size: many; D: NA
DNA: TGTGCCAGCAGCTTACCGAAGACAGGGCTTAGCACAGATACGCAGTATTTT; CDR3: CASSLPKTGLSTDTQYF; J: TRBJ2-3; V: TRBV7-2; size: NA; D: TRBD1
DNA: TGTGCCAGCAGCGAAGGGGCCGAATTCTCCTACGAGCAGTACTTC; CDR3: CASSEGAEFSYEQYF; J: TRBJ2-7; V: TRBV9; size: few; D: NA
DNA: TGTGCCAGCAGCGTTTCGGGGGACCGAAGCACAGATACGCAGTATTTT; CDR3: CASSVSGDRSTDTQYF; J: TRBJ2-3; V: TRBV9; size: NA; D: NA
DNA: TGTGCCAGCACTACCCGGGACACTGGACCCTCTGAAGCTTTCTTT; CDR3: CASTTRDTGPSEAFF; J: TRBJ1-1; V: TRBV6-2/TRBV6-3; size: few; D: NA
DNA: TGTGCCAGCAGCATACGGACTGAAGCTTTCTTT; CDR3: CASSIRTEAFF; J: TRBJ1-1; V: TRBV7-9; size: NA; D: NA